This TCR beta chain is from a study of control samples from healthy donors and cancer patients. Trimming removed 2 bases from V and 4 bases from J, with 5 bases in between. CDR3 length: 12 amino acids. Germline V gene sequence: CDR1 SGDLS, CDR2 YYNGEE. Data came from immunoSEQ multiplex PCR; TCRdb stores just in-frame clones and leaves some out. The table includes over 100,000 clones, about nine tenths detected once. This clone has just a few counts. The chain links TRBV9 to TRBJ2-3, with D uncertain. This clonotype was sampled from a man aged 40-49 years in good health. The sample comprised blood. The DNA for the CDR3 is TGTGCCAGCAGCGTGTCTGCAGATACGCAGTATTTT. This translates into CASSVSADTQYF.